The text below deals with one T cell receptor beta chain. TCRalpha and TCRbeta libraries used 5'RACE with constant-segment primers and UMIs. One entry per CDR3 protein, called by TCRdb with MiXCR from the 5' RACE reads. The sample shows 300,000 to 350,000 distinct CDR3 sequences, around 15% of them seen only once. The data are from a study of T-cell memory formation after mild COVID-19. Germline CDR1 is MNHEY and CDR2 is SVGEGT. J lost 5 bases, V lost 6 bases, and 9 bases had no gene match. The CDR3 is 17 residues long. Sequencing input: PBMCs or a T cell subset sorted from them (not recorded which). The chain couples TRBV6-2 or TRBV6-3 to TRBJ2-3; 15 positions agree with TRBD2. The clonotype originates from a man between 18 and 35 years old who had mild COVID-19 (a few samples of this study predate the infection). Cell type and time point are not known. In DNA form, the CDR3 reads TGTGCCAGCAGAGACGGGACTAGCGGGAGGAGAGGAGATACGCAGTATTTT. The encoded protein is CASRDGTSGRRGDTQYF.